The sequence of this T cell receptor beta chain was determined in a study of blood T cell repertoires in COVID-19. The table came from immunoSEQ multiplex PCR; TCRdb's copy has only in-frame clones and leaves some out. This sample has 250,000 or so clones, with about four fifths found just once. Germline lookup yields CDR1 SGHDT and CDR2 YYEEEE. There are 16 residues in the CDR3. Trimming pared 1 base from V and 3 bases from J, leaving 13 bases between. The source material was peripheral blood. The origin of this receptor is a woman in her forties who had recovered from COVID-19. The rearrangement uses TRBV5-6 and TRBJ1-4; the D gene is possibly TRBD1 (5 bases). The CDR3 sequence is CASSLSGGSANEKLFF. CDR3 nucleotide sequence: TGTGCCAGCAGCTTGTCCGGGGGATCTGCTAATGAAAAACTGTTTTTT.